Following are 23 T cell receptor beta chains from one sample sequenced in a study of T cell responses to AZD1222 COVID-19 vaccine. Data came from immunoSEQ multiplex PCR; TCRdb stores just in-frame clones and leaves some out. This sample carries 120,000 to 150,000 clones, roughly 88% of them seen once, and the ten largest clones take approximately 5.1%. The starting material was peripheral blood, obtained 28 days after the second dose of the MenACWY control vaccine. All receptors derive from an adult who received the MenACWY meningococcal vaccine as a control.

Worth noting for this clone: No DNA is shown, since the ends of the CDR3 on it are uncertain; the CDR3 is the one TCRdb lists. The CDR3 spells CASGTGFGAGELFF. The chain employs TRBV5-1 and TRBJ2-2; TRBD1 is the table's D call, not checked against the DNA. Germline CDR1 and CDR2: SGHRS and YFSETQ. The CDR3 is 14 amino acids long, termini counted.

The chain employs TRBV29-1 and TRBJ2-7, with D perhaps matching TRBD1 (6 bases). Germline V gives CDR1 SQVTM, CDR2 ANQGSEA. The germline V and J ends were trimmed by 8 bases and 4 bases, with 15 bases remaining between them. The CDR3 is 12 amino acids. CDR3 bases: TGCAGCATCCGGGCAGGGGTTTACGAGCAGTACTTC. Protein: CSIRAGVYEQYF.

J is TRBJ1-1 and V is TRBV29-1; 9 bases are shared with TRBD1. After removal of 4 bases from V and 5 bases from J, the junction contained 11 bases not matched to a gene. The CDR3 consists of 15 residues. Germline-derived CDR1 and CDR2 are SQVTM and ANQGSEA. The CDR3 loop is CSVALRDRASTEAFF. In DNA, the CDR3 is TGCAGCGTTGCCCTCCGGGACAGGGCTTCAACTGAAGCTTTCTTT.

This chain joins TRBV24-1 and TRBJ1-1; no definite D call. The CDR3 is 13 residues long. Germline V CDR1 and CDR2: KGHDR, SFDVKD. The V end was cut by 0 bases, the J end by 6 bases, with 7 bases between. The CDR3 protein is CATSDLHRAEAFF. CDR3 DNA sequence: TGTGCCACCAGTGATTTGCATCGGGCTGAAGCTTTCTTT.

The chain combines TRBV7-2 with TRBJ2-7, with D possibly matching TRBD1 (7 bases). Germline CDR1 is SGHTA and CDR2 is FQGNSA. V was shortened by 4 bases and J by 1 base, with 17 bases between the two germline ends. This CDR3 region has 16 residues. CDR3 DNA sequence: TGTGCCAGCAGCTCACTTGGCAGGGGGGCGTCCTACGAGCAGTACTTC. It translates to CASSSLGRGASYEQYF.

The J gene is TRBJ2-1, the V gene TRBV7-3; D perhaps matches TRBD2 (6 bases). The germline CDR1 and CDR2 sequences are SGHTA and FQGTGA. CDR3 length equals 14 residues. Trimming cost V 5 bases and J 5 bases, with 13 bases left between them. Here the CDR3 DNA reads TGTGCCAGCAGCGCGACTAGAAGAGACAATGAGCAGTTCTTC. Its protein is CASSATRRDNEQFF. Filled out from reference TRBV7-3 and TRBJ2-1, the complete variable domain reads GAGVSQTPSNKVTEKGKYVELRCDPISGHTALYWYRQSLGQGPEFLIYFQGTGAADDSGLPNDRFFAVRPEGSVSTLKIQRTERGDSAVYLCASSATRRDNEQFFGPGTRLTVL.

This rearrangement joins TRBV18 to TRBJ1-4; no firm D call. CDR1 is KGHSH and CDR2 is LQKENI in the germline V gene. Between the trimmed V and J ends, which lost 6 bases and 10 bases, there was a span of 18 bases. The CDR3 sequence is 14 residues long. The CDR3, as DNA: TGTGCCAGCTCCCCGACCGGGGAGGCAGGAAAACTGTTTTTT. Encoded protein: CASSPTGEAGKLFF.

The chain links TRBV28 to TRBJ2-2, with 8 bases aligning to TRBD2. The CDR3 runs to 15 residues. Germline V CDR1 and CDR2: MDHEN, SYDVKM. V was pared by 6 bases and J by 4 bases, with 7 bases of the junction left unmatched. The CDR3 is CASRTGGEGTGELFF. The CDR3 nucleotides read TGTGCCAGCAGGACCGGGGGGGAAGGCACCGGGGAGCTGTTTTTT.

The V call is TRBV11-3, the J call TRBJ2-1; D remains ambiguous. This CDR3 comprises 13 residues. In germline, CDR1 is SGHNT, CDR2 YENEEA. The V end lost 5 bases, the J end lost 4 bases, and 9 bases lay between the germline ends. The CDR3 bases are TGTGCCAGCAGCCGCCAAAAGTACAATGAGCAGTTCTTC. Protein product: CASSRQKYNEQFF.

The V call is TRBV5-1, the J call TRBJ2-3; D may be TRBD2 (5 bases). The V end was cut by 7 bases, the J end by 1 base, with 13 bases between. In germline, CDR1 is SGHRS, CDR2 YFSETQ. The CDR3 is made up of 14 amino acids. The CDR3 sequence: CASETGGRTDTQYF. CDR3 bases: TGCGCCAGCGAAACGGGCGGGCGCACAGATACGCAGTATTTT.

This clone was seen many times. V and J are TRBV18 and TRBJ2-2, with a possible D match to TRBD1 (6 bases). The CDR3 has 17 residues. Trimming removed 5 bases from V and 0 bases from J, with 16 bases in between. Germline loops: CDR1 KGHSH, CDR2 LQKENI. CDR3 protein: CASSTRSGVTNTGELFF. The CDR3 DNA sequence: TGTGCCAGCTCAACCCGGTCAGGGGTCACGAACACCGGGGAGCTGTTTTTT. Using reference TRBV18 and TRBJ2-2 for the parts outside the CDR3, the full variable domain is NAGVMQNPRHLVRRRGQEARLRCSPMKGHSHVYWYRQLPEEGLKFMVYLQKENIIDESGMPKERFSAEFPKEGPSILRIQQVVRGDSAAYFCASSTRSGVTNTGELFFGEGSRLTVL.

The chain links TRBV5-6 to TRBJ1-2, with TRBD1 as a possible D gene (5 bases). In germline, CDR1 is SGHDT, CDR2 YYEEEE. The V end lost 3 bases, the J end lost 5 bases, and 8 bases lay between the germline ends. The CDR3 is 12 amino acids. The CDR3 DNA is TGTGCCAGCAGCTCAGGACAATATGGCTACACCTTC. Translating gives CASSSGQYGYTF.

The chain combines TRBV18 with TRBJ1-1, with D possibly being TRBD1 (6 bases). Trimming left V 2 bases short and J 3 bases short, with 16 bases between. Germline CDR1 and CDR2: KGHSH and LQKENI. CDR3 length equals 16 residues. The CDR3 DNA is TGTGCCAGCTCACCAATTCCCAGGGAGGGGGACACTGAAGCTTTCTTT. Translated, it gives CASSPIPREGDTEAFF.

This chain links TRBV30 with TRBJ1-5; 11 bases are a match to TRBD1. Germline trimming cut 1 base from V and 5 bases from J; bases unmatched to any gene: 1. The CDR3 spans 14 residues. CDR1 is GTSNPN, CDR2 SVGIG, per germline (reference sequence). This CDR3 is CAWSGTGGYQPQHF. The CDR3 DNA reads TGTGCCTGGAGTGGGACAGGGGGCTATCAGCCCCAGCATTTT.

This chain uses TRBV28 with TRBJ1-1, with 7 bases lining up with TRBD1. CDR3 length: 13 residues. V lost 4 bases and J lost 4; bases outside the gene matches: 3. The germline CDR1 and CDR2 sequences are MDHEN and SYDVKM. CDR3 loop: CASSSTGSTEAFF. The CDR3 coding sequence is TGTGCCAGCAGTTCGACAGGGTCCACTGAAGCTTTCTTT.

The chain joins TRBV4-1 to TRBJ2-5; D is unresolved. The CDR3 is 13 amino acids. Germline-derived CDR1 and CDR2 are MGHRA and YSYEKL. The V and J ends lost 3 bases and 5 bases respectively, with 10 bases between them. The CDR3: CASSQTNRETQYF. The CDR3 nucleotides read TGCGCCAGCAGCCAGACGAATCGGGAGACCCAGTACTTC.

The sample holds one count of this clone. This rearrangement joins TRBV4-1 to TRBJ2-7; the match to TRBD1 covers 7 bases. Looked up from germline, CDR1 is MGHRA and CDR2 is YSYEKL. There are 14 residues in the CDR3. The J segment lost 2 bases and the V segment lost 4 bases, leaving 5 bases of the junction unmatched. The CDR3 sequence is CASSRDSRTYEQYF. Written as DNA, the CDR3 is TGCGCCAGCAGCCGGGACAGTAGAACCTACGAGCAGTACTTC.

The CDR3 coding sequence is TGTGCCAGCAGCCCACCCGGGGGGGCCTACGAGCAGTACTTC. It is translated as CASSPPGGAYEQYF. V usage is TRBV7-2 and J usage is TRBJ2-7; 8 positions agree with TRBD2. This CDR3 region has 14 residues. Germline CDR1 SGHTA, CDR2 FQGNSA. The junction had 5 bases not matched to a gene; V was cut back by 5 bases and J by 2 bases.

In this sample, this clone turned up once. This chain links TRBV25-1 with TRBJ1-1; TRBD1 aligns across 7 bases. Germline values: CDR1 MGHDK, CDR2 SYGVNS. V shed 4 bases, J shed 6 bases, and the junction held 5 bases outside the gene matches. CDR3 length: 13 amino acids. The CDR3 region has the DNA TGTGCCAGCAGTGGAAATCAGGGGGCTGAAGCTTTCTTT. Amino acid sequence: CASSGNQGAEAFF.

This chain joins TRBV7-8 and TRBJ1-1; D may be TRBD1 (5 bases). V was shortened by 3 bases and J by 3 bases, with 14 bases between the two germline ends. This CDR3 region has 15 residues. Germline V lookup: CDR1 SGHVS, CDR2 FQNEAQ. CDR3 DNA: TGTGCCAGCAGCTTCCGGGACCCGTTTCACACTGAAGCTTTCTTT. Amino acid sequence: CASSFRDPFHTEAFF.

The chain employs TRBV14 and TRBJ2-1; D remains unclear. V dropped 4 bases and J dropped 2 bases, with 6 bases sitting between them. This CDR3 spans 13 amino acids. The germline V gene has CDR1 SGHDN and CDR2 FVKESK. The CDR3 DNA reads TGTGCCAGCAGCCCCGGGCCCTACAATGAGCAGTTCTTC. Translating it yields CASSPGPYNEQFF.

This rearrangement joins TRBV18 to TRBJ1-5; TRBD1 might be the D (6 bases). CDR3 length equals 15 residues. Germline-derived CDR1 and CDR2 are KGHSH and LQKENI. V was shortened by 6 bases and J by 4 bases, with 16 bases between the two germline ends. For the CDR3, the DNA is TGTGCCAGCTCCGTTAGGGGGGCTGCGAATCAGCCCCAGCATTTT. Residues: CASSVRGAANQPQHF.

The rearrangement links TRBV4-1 to TRBJ1-1; D is unclear. The CDR3 consists of 18 residues. Between the trimmed V and J ends, which lost 2 bases and 0 bases, there was a span of 19 bases. Germline assignment: CDR1 MGHRA and CDR2 YSYEKL. Here the CDR3 DNA reads TGCGCCAGCAGCCAAAGGATCGCATCGCAACGGGTGAACACTGAAGCTTTCTTT. Translated: CASSQRIASQRVNTEAFF.